These 21 T cell receptor beta chains were all obtained from the same sample, sequenced in a study of neurological immune-mediated disorders. TCRdb redid the calling of the 5' RACE reads with MiXCR, one entry per CDR3 protein. Here the sample spans tens of thousands of distinct CDR3 sequences, around 3.7% being singletons. The sequenced sample consisted of PBMCs. All receptors come from a middle-aged man with multiple sclerosis.

There are many counts of this clonotype. The rearrangement joins TRBV5-1 to TRBJ2-1; 7 nucleotides line up with TRBD2. V was clipped by 0 bases and J by 5 bases; unmatched bases: 5. CDR1 is SGHRS, CDR2 YFSETQ, per germline. The CDR3 covers 15 residues. The CDR3 DNA reads as TGCGCCAGCAGCTTGGCACCTAGCGGCAACAATGAGCAGTTCTTC. Translated: CASSLAPSGNNEQFF. Variable domain in full (rest from reference TRBV5-1 and TRBJ2-1): KAGVTQTPRYLIKTRGQQVTLSCSPISGHRSVSWYQQTPGQGLQFLFEYFSETQRNKGNFPGRFSGRQFSNSRSEMNVSTLELGDSALYLCASSLAPSGNNEQFFGPGTRLTVL.

This clonotype was seen at least ten times. V is TRBV5-1 and J is TRBJ2-5, with D perhaps TRBD2 (7 bases). Germline CDR1 SGHRS, CDR2 YFSETQ. The V gene lost 0 bases and the J gene lost 2 bases, with 14 bases spanning the gap. The CDR3 contains 16 residues. The CDR3 coding sequence is TGCGCCAGCAGCTTGGTGTTGCGGGGGCCACAAGAGACCCAGTACTTC. The encoded protein is CASSLVLRGPQETQYF.

Ten or more counts support this clonotype. The chain links TRBV29-1 to TRBJ2-5, with 7 bases identical to TRBD1. The V gene's germline CDR1 is SQVTM and CDR2 ANQGSEA. Germline trimming cut 2 bases from V and 5 bases from J; bases unmatched to any gene: 5. This CDR3 has 13 amino acids. The CDR3 loop reads CSVEKARGETQYF. In DNA form, the CDR3 reads TGCAGCGTTGAAAAGGCCAGGGGGGAGACCCAGTACTTC.

This clonotype has only a few counts. A much larger clonotype is one base distant, so this may be a read error. The chain combines TRBV6-1 with TRBJ2-2; D gene uncertain. Germline V gives CDR1 MNHNS, CDR2 SASEGT. V was cut by 1 base and J by 5 bases, with 11 bases left in between. This CDR3 spans 15 amino acids. Here the CDR3 DNA reads TGTGCCAGCAGTGAAGAGATGACGAGGACCGGGGAGCTGTTTTTT. Translated, it gives CASSEEMTRTGELFF.

This clonotype was counted ten times or more. The chain uses TRBV19 and TRBJ2-5; D gene ambiguous. The CDR3 has 15 residues. With 8 bases removed from V and 5 bases from J, the gap between germline ends came to 21 bases. Looked up from germline, CDR1 is LNHDA and CDR2 is SQIVND (reference sequence). CDR3 nucleotide sequence: TGTGCCAGTGCCCCCTCGTACGGTTCGGTCGAGACCCAGTACTTC. This codes for CASAPSYGSVETQYF.

This clonotype was picked up many times. The chain carries TRBV15 and TRBJ2-5; D possibly corresponds to TRBD1 (6 bases). V was shortened by 0 bases and J by 9 bases, with 17 bases between the two germline ends. The V gene's germline CDR1 is LNHNV and CDR2 YYDKDF (reference sequence). There are 15 residues in the CDR3. CDR3 DNA sequence: TGTGCCACCAGCAGAGACAGGTTCCAAAGGGGGTCCCAGTACTTC. This codes for CATSRDRFQRGSQYF.

This clonotype was counted ten times or more. The chain has TRBV20-1 and TRBJ2-7; D ambiguous. V shed 3 bases and J shed 3 bases, with 18 bases lying between them. Germline assignment: CDR1 DFQATT and CDR2 SNEGSKA (reference sequence). CDR3 length equals 15 residues. CDR3 residues: CSASPPTQSVYEQYF. The CDR3 DNA reads TGCAGTGCTAGCCCTCCTACCCAGTCTGTCTACGAGCAGTACTTC.

This clonotype appeared a few times. This rearrangement joins TRBV4-2 to TRBJ2-5; D possibly corresponds to TRBD2 (6 bases). CDR1 LGHNA and CDR2 YNFKEQ come from the germline V gene. The CDR3 consists of 12 residues. V lost 8 bases, J lost 3 bases, and 10 bases lay in between. The CDR3 protein is CASRGLEETQYF. The CDR3 DNA is TGTGCCAGCCGGGGACTGGAAGAGACCCAGTACTTC.

The CDR3: CASSLDLARTYEQYF. CDR3 DNA: TGTGCCAGCAGCTTAGATCTCGCCAGGACCTACGAGCAGTACTTC. This rearrangement joins TRBV11-2 to TRBJ2-7, with unresolved D. V was clipped by 0 bases and J by 2 bases, with 11 bases between them. The CDR3 is 15 amino acids. CDR1 is SGHAT, CDR2 FQNNGV, per germline. The variable domain in full, with the rest retrieved from reference TRBV11-2 and TRBJ2-7, is EAGVAQSPRYKIIEKRQSVAFWCNPISGHATLYWYQQILGQGPKLLIQFQNNGVVDDSQLPKDRFSAERLKGVDSTLKIQPAKLEDSAVYLCASSLDLARTYEQYFGPGTRLTVT.

This clonotype was counted many times. CDR3 region: CASSFSTGTRAQWEQFF. The DNA for the CDR3 is TGTGCCAGCAGCTTCTCAACCGGGACTAGAGCCCAATGGGAGCAGTTCTTC. The rearrangement joins TRBV7-9 to TRBJ2-1; 8 bases are shared with TRBD2. After removal of 3 bases from V and 10 bases from J, the junction contained 17 bases not matched to a gene. Germline V gene lookup returns CDR1 SEHNR and CDR2 FQNEAQ (reference sequence). The CDR3 sequence is 17 residues long. Drawing the rest from reference TRBV7-9 and TRBJ2-1, the complete variable domain is DTGVSQNPRHKITKRGQNVTFRCDPISEHNRLYWYRQTLGQGPEFLTYFQNEAQLEKSRLLSDRFSAERPKGSFSTLEIQRTEQGDSAMYLCASSFSTGTRAQWEQFFGPGTRLTVL.

This clonotype was recorded at least ten times. The genes are TRBV6-5 and TRBJ2-1; TRBD2 matches at 8 bases. The CDR3 contains 14 residues. V shed 6 bases, J shed 4 bases, and the junction held 5 bases outside the gene matches. Germline V gene lookup returns CDR1 MNHEY and CDR2 SVGAGI. CDR3 coding DNA: TGTGCCAGCAGAATAGCGGGGAAGTACAATGAGCAGTTCTTC. Its translation is CASRIAGKYNEQFF.

This clonotype was seen many times. J is TRBJ1-6 and V is TRBV6-1; a weak D match, TRBD1 (5 bases). The CDR3 is made up of 14 amino acids. V lost 2 bases and J 9 bases, leaving 11 bases between the germline ends. The V gene's germline CDR1 is MNHNS and CDR2 SASEGT. The CDR3 sequence: CASSEWGGTSPLHF. The CDR3 DNA reads TGTGCCAGCAGTGAATGGGGTGGGACTTCACCCCTCCACTTT.

Notes on this clonotype: A clone one base away is much larger, so this may be a read error. The genes are TRBV2 and TRBJ2-5; a weak D match, TRBD1 (6 bases). Germline lookup yields CDR1 SNHLY and CDR2 FYNNEI. The CDR3 is 14 amino acids. The ends were cut back, 7 bases at V and 2 bases at J, with 14 bases in the middle. In DNA form, the CDR3 reads TGTGCCAGCACCCATCGGACAGATCAAGAGACCCAGTACTTC. It codes for CASTHRTDQETQYF.

At least ten counts were recorded for this clonotype. The gene calls are TRBV6-2 or TRBV6-3 and TRBJ2-1; TRBD2 matches 11 bases. CDR1 and CDR2 from the germline V gene are MNHEY and SVGEGT. The J segment lost 7 bases and the V segment lost 6 bases, leaving 5 bases of the junction unmatched. The CDR3 spans 14 residues. DNA for the CDR3: TGTGCCAGCAGCCCCGGGACTAGCGGAAATGAGCAGTTCTTC. Translating gives CASSPGTSGNEQFF.

Note on this clonotype: Mismatch with germline at one junction end may stem from a read error. The rearrangement uses TRBV7-9 and TRBJ1-6; D not certain. The CDR3 covers 12 residues. The V gene's germline CDR1 is SEHNR and CDR2 FQNEAQ (reference sequence). The CDR3 loop reads CASSLSSSTLNF. CDR3 sequence (DNA): TGTGCCAGCAGCTTATCGTCTTCAACCCTCAACTTT.

This clonotype turned up a few times. The V call is TRBV29-1, the J call TRBJ2-7, with D perhaps matching TRBD1 (7 bases). This CDR3 is built from 13 residues. From germline, CDR1 is SQVTM and CDR2 ANQGSEA. Between the trimmed V and J ends, which lost 4 bases and 1 base, there was a span of 11 bases. The CDR3 DNA sequence: TGCAGCGTTGGGGAGGACAGGTCCTACGAGCAGTACTTC. It is translated as CSVGEDRSYEQYF.

This clonotype has ten or more counts. The V gene is TRBV3-1, the J gene TRBJ1-2, with D possibly matching TRBD1 (6 bases). CDR3 length: 15 amino acids. V dropped 0 bases and J dropped 3 bases, with 11 bases sitting between them. Per the germline V gene, CDR1 is LGHDT and CDR2 is YNNKEL (reference sequence). The CDR3: CASSQEGGPDYGYTF. The CDR3 bases are TGTGCCAGCAGCCAAGAGGGGGGCCCGGACTATGGCTACACCTTC. The complete variable domain, with remaining parts taken from reference TRBV3-1 and TRBJ1-2, reads DTAVSQTPKYLVTQMGNDKSIKCEQNLGHDTMYWYKQDSKKFLKIMFSYNNKELIINETVPNRFSPKSPDKAHLNLHINSLELGDSAVYFCASSQEGGPDYGYTFGSGTRLTVV.

This clonotype was counted many times. This chain links TRBV5-1 with TRBJ2-3; D unresolved. This CDR3 is 11 amino acids long. The V end was cut by 2 bases, the J end by 3 bases, with 1 base between. Germline lookup yields CDR1 SGHRS and CDR2 YFSETQ. Here the CDR3 reads CASSFTDTQYF. The CDR3, as DNA: TGCGCCAGCAGCTTTACAGATACGCAGTATTTT.

This clonotype was found many times. The chain employs TRBV7-8 and TRBJ1-1; D unresolved. Trimming left V 6 bases short and J 2 bases short, with 13 bases between. Germline assignment: CDR1 SGHVS and CDR2 FQNEAQ. The CDR3 is made up of 14 amino acids. The CDR3 sequence is CASSVLMVNTEAFF. The CDR3 nucleotides read TGTGCCAGCAGTGTACTTATGGTTAACACTGAAGCTTTCTTT.

In this sample, this clonotype turned up a few times. This sequence may be a read error, since a much larger clone differs from it by one base. The chain couples TRBV20-1 to TRBJ1-2; D perhaps matches TRBD1 (5 bases). CDR1 and CDR2 from the germline V gene are DFQATT and SNEGSKA (reference sequence). The CDR3 consists of 17 residues. V was shortened by 2 bases and J by 0 bases, with 19 bases between the two germline ends. The CDR3 DNA reads as TGCAGTGCTAGACCCCCCGGGGACGGGCCTTCTAACTATGGCTACACCTTC. As protein: CSARPPGDGPSNYGYTF.

This clonotype was observed at least ten times. The genes are TRBV20-1 and TRBJ2-5, with D maybe TRBD2 (5 bases). This CDR3 has 13 residues. Between the trimmed V and J ends, which lost 2 bases and 5 bases, there was a span of 12 bases. Germline-derived CDR1 and CDR2 are DFQATT and SNEGSKA (reference sequence). CDR3 sequence (DNA): TGCAGTGCTAGATCAAGAGGGCGGGAGACCCAGTACTTC. Its translation is CSARSRGRETQYF.